This T cell receptor beta chain was profiled in a study of blood T cell repertoires in COVID-19. Background on the study: Specimens from acute and convalescent COVID-19 originated in the United States, Italy and Spain. PBMCs, B-cell-depleted T cells, or T cells were the source of the cDNA or gDNA that made up the material.

Only a few counts were recorded for this clone. Trimming stripped 1 base from V and 2 bases from J, with 9 bases between. The CDR3 is 14 residues long. Germline V gene data show CDR1 as LGHNA and CDR2 as YNFKEQ. Original data processing: It was from reference gene primer amplification that nucleated cell counts were estimated. The method was immunoSEQ multiplex PCR; TCRdb's version includes in-frame clones alone and lacks a portion of them. V and J calls plus clone size are reproduced from that table; the DNA served to infer D and trimming. The table records 95,000 to 150,000 clones, roughly three quarters of them present only once.

The source is a human donor in a cohort sampled during active COVID-19. The chain is built from TRBV4-2 and TRBJ2-7; D not certain. The specimen was peripheral blood. CDR3 nucleotides: TGTGCCAGCAGCCAAGGTGGCGACACCTACGAGCAGTACTTC. This codes for CASSQGGDTYEQYF.